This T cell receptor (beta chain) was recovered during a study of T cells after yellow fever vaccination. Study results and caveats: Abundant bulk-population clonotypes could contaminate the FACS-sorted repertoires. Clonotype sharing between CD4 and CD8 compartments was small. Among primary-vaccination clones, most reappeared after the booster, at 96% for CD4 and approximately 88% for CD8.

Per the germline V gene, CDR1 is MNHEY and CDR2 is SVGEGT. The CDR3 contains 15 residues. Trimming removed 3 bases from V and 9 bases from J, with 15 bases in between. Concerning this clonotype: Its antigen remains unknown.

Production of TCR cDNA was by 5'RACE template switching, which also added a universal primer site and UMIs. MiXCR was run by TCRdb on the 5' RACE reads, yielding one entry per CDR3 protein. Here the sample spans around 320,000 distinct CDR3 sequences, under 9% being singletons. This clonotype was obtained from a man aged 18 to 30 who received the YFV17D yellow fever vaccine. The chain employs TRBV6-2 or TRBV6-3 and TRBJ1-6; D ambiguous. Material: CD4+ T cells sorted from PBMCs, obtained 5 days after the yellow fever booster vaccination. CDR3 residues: CASSYEAHRASPLHF. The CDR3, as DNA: TGTGCCAGCAGTTATGAGGCTCATCGGGCTTCACCCCTCCACTTT.